The source of this TCR beta chain is a study of T cell responses to AZD1222 COVID-19 vaccine. This CDR3 comprises 20 residues. CDR1 is GTSNPN and CDR2 is SVGIG in the germline V gene (reference sequence). The V gene end was trimmed by 4 bases and the J gene end by 4 bases; junction bases not matched to a gene: 25. The repertoire was sequenced with immunoSEQ multiplex PCR; TCRdb's copy has only in-frame clones and lacks some. The sample includes some 120,000 clones, approximately 90% of them seen just once. This receptor was taken from an adult in good health. The specimen was peripheral blood, collected on day 0 of MenACWY control vaccination. The chain is built from TRBV30 and TRBJ2-3, with 8 bases identical to TRBD2. The CDR3 sequence: CAWNLGPEAISAGDPDTQYF. The CDR3 DNA sequence: TGTGCCTGGAACCTAGGGCCGGAAGCTATTTCAGCGGGAGATCCAGATACGCAGTATTTT.